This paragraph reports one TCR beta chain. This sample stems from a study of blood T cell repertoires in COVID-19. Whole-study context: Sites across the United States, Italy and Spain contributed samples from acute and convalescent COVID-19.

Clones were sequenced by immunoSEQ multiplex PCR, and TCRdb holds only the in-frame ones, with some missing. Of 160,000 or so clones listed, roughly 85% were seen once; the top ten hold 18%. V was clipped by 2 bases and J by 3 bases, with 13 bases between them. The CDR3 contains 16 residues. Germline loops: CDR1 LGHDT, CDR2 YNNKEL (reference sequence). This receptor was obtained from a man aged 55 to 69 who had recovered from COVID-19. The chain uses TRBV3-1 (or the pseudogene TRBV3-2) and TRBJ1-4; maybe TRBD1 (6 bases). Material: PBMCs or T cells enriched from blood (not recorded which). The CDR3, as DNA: TGTGCCAGCAGCCAACTTACCAAGGGGGCTAATGAAAAACTGTTTTTT. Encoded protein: CASSQLTKGANEKLFF.